The rows below give T cell receptor beta chains drawn from one sample of a study of identical twins. One entry per CDR3 protein results from TCRdb running MiXCR on the 5' RACE reads. The table records hundreds of thousands of distinct CDR3 sequences, approximately 22% of them present only once. These data were likewise used in another study, on T cells expressing NK-cell markers.

The sample consisted of PBMCs. The receptors come from a woman aged 18-30 years in good health. CDR3s include the opening cysteine and the closing phenylalanine or tryptophan. D genes are given only for firm matches. Size is stated for part of the rows, as once, few or many counts, or as a class when the clone is expanded.

D gene	J gene	clone size	V gene	CDR3 protein	CDR3 DNA
TRBD1	TRBJ2-2	once	TRBV18	CASSPTNRDRAGELFF	TGTGCCAGCTCACCAACCAACCGGGACAGGGCCGGGGAGCTGTTTTTT
TRBD2	TRBJ2-1	-	TRBV6-1	CASGSTSGGGNEQFF	TGTGCCAGCGGATCGACTAGCGGGGGGGGTAATGAGCAGTTCTTC
-	TRBJ2-2	-	TRBV6-2/TRBV6-3	CAATGELFF	TGTGCTGCCACCGGGGAGCTGTTTTTT
-	TRBJ2-7	many	TRBV20-1	CSARVGISGYEQYF	TGCAGTGCTAGAGTCGGCATCAGCGGCTACGAGCAGTACTTC
-	TRBJ2-1	-	TRBV10-3	CATLDSSSYNEQFF	TGTGCCACTCTCGACAGTAGCTCCTACAATGAGCAGTTCTTC
TRBD1	TRBJ2-5	few	TRBV6-5	CASSYSKRGLRETQYF	TGTGCCAGCAGTTACTCGAAAAGGGGGCTACGAGAGACCCAGTACTTC
TRBD2	TRBJ2-3	many	TRBV11-2	CASSPTSGGTTDTQYF	TGTGCCAGCAGCCCAACTAGCGGGGGGACCACAGATACGCAGTATTTT
TRBD2	TRBJ2-1	-	TRBV9	CASSPVIAGAYNEQFF	TGTGCCAGCAGCCCCGTCATAGCGGGGGCCTACAATGAGCAGTTCTTC
-	TRBJ2-5	-	TRBV20-1	CSAHFPGRTFQETQYF	TGCAGTGCCCATTTTCCGGGACGGACTTTCCAAGAGACCCAGTACTTC
-	TRBJ1-3	-	TRBV5-1	CASTRPRGLGNTIYF	TGCGCCAGCACCCGACCGCGAGGGTTGGGAAACACCATATATTTT
TRBD2	TRBJ2-3	-	TRBV20-1	CSAPRGETDTQYF	TGCAGTGCCCCGCGGGGGGAAACAGATACGCAGTATTTT
-	TRBJ2-5	many	TRBV25-1	CASSEVGRGETQYF	TGTGCCAGCAGTGAAGTCGGCCGAGGAGAGACCCAGTACTTC
-	TRBJ2-7	-	TRBV12-3/TRBV12-4	CASRQGSFYEQYF	TGTGCCAGCAGGCAGGGTTCCTTCTACGAGCAGTACTTC
-	TRBJ1-5	-	TRBV6-6	CASSFPGGPQHF	TGTGCCAGCAGTTTCCCGGGGGGGCCCCAGCATTTT
-	TRBJ2-7	few	TRBV20-1	CSASKSSYEQYF	TGCAGTGCTTCTAAGAGCTCCTACGAGCAGTACTTC
TRBD2	TRBJ2-7	-	TRBV6-1	CASRATSGSMYEQYF	TGTGCCAGCAGAGCAACTAGCGGGAGTATGTACGAGCAGTACTTC
TRBD2	TRBJ2-5	-	TRBV6-1	CASAWEGLGETQYF	TGTGCCAGCGCATGGGAGGGCCTGGGGGAGACCCAGTACTTC